This is a list of T cell receptor beta chains from one sample in a study of post-analysis software for immune sequencing data. TCRdb ran MiXCR on the PCR reads and lists one entry per CDR3 protein. The sample contains roughly 400,000 distinct CDR3 sequences, 30% to 40% of which appear only once. Sequencing was performed on blood. These receptors came from a girl aged 2 to 10 with multiple sclerosis. The CDR3 runs from the conserved cysteine through the conserved F or W. The D gene is left open where the match is weak. The listing skips clone size in some rows; elsewhere it reads once, few, many or a size class.

J: TRBJ2-3; size: few; D: NA; V: TRBV12-3/TRBV12-4; CDR3: CASSRTGLDTQYF; DNA: TGTGCCAGCAGTCGCACAGGATTGGATACGCAGTATTTT
J: TRBJ1-5; size: NA; D: NA; V: TRBV20-1; CDR3: CSARARRSFNQPQHF; DNA: TGCAGTGCTAGAGCCAGGAGAAGCTTCAATCAGCCCCAGCATTTT
J: TRBJ1-1; size: NA; D: NA; V: TRBV12-3/TRBV12-4; CDR3: CASRQSRATEAFF; DNA: TGTGCCAGCCGACAATCCAGGGCCACTGAAGCTTTCTTT
J: TRBJ2-7; size: NA; D: TRBD2; V: TRBV27; CDR3: CASSLAGAPFYEQYF; DNA: TGTGCCAGCAGCTTAGCGGGGGCACCCTTTTACGAGCAGTACTTC
J: TRBJ2-1; size: NA; D: NA; V: TRBV29-1; CDR3: CSVEDDSLNEQFF; DNA: TGCAGCGTTGAAGACGACAGTCTCAATGAGCAGTTCTTC
J: TRBJ1-1; size: NA; D: NA; V: TRBV6-6; CDR3: CASSPIGGVDTEAFF; DNA: TGTGCCAGCAGCCCGATTGGCGGGGTGGACACTGAAGCTTTCTTT
J: TRBJ2-7; size: few; D: TRBD1; V: TRBV7-3; CDR3: CASSLTGTGANEQYF; DNA: TGTGCCAGCAGCTTAACCGGGACAGGGGCCAACGAGCAGTACTTC
J: TRBJ2-1; size: few; D: TRBD2; V: TRBV20-1; CDR3: CSALRLAGGGGYNEQFF; DNA: TGCAGTGCTCTAAGACTAGCGGGAGGAGGGGGGTACAATGAGCAGTTCTTC
J: TRBJ2-5; size: NA; D: NA; V: TRBV28; CDR3: CATIQGRDRWETQYF; DNA: TGTGCCACCATACAGGGTAGGGATCGATGGGAGACCCAGTACTTC
J: TRBJ2-4; size: NA; D: NA; V: TRBV28; CDR3: CASSKPGTKNIQYF; DNA: TGTGCCAGCAGTAAACCGGGGACCAAAAACATTCAGTACTTC
J: TRBJ2-7; size: NA; D: TRBD1; V: TRBV5-4; CDR3: CASSLSGQQYEQYF; DNA: TGTGCCAGCAGCTTGTCGGGACAGCAGTACGAGCAGTACTTC
J: TRBJ2-5; size: many; D: TRBD1; V: TRBV4-3; CDR3: CASSQVARGLGETQYF; DNA: TGCGCCAGCAGCCAAGTGGCGAGGGGGCTAGGAGAGACCCAGTACTTC
J: TRBJ2-3; size: NA; D: TRBD2; V: TRBV7-9; CDR3: CASSPTGGRSFSTDTQYF; DNA: TGTGCCAGCAGCCCGACGGGGGGGAGATCCTTTAGCACAGATACGCAGTATTTT
J: TRBJ2-3; size: NA; D: NA; V: TRBV29-1; CDR3: CSVGGTSTDTQYF; DNA: TGCAGCGTTGGGGGGACTAGCACAGATACGCAGTATTTT
J: TRBJ1-4; size: NA; D: NA; V: TRBV20-1; CDR3: CSASGGTNEKLFF; DNA: TGCAGTGCTAGCGGTGGGACTAATGAAAAACTGTTTTTT
J: TRBJ2-7; size: NA; D: NA; V: TRBV6-2/TRBV6-3; CDR3: CASSYAPTGNPYEQYF; DNA: TGTGCCAGCAGTTATGCCCCGACCGGTAACCCCTACGAGCAGTACTTC
J: TRBJ2-3; size: NA; D: NA; V: TRBV21-1; CDR3: CASSVNSGSTDTQYF; DNA: TGTGCCAGCAGCGTTAATAGCGGGAGCACAGATACGCAGTATTTT
J: TRBJ2-7; size: NA; D: NA; V: TRBV7-9; CDR3: CASSLLGGRGGRESYNEQYF; DNA: TGTGCCAGCAGCTTATTAGGTGGGAGAGGGGGAAGGGAGTCCTACAATGAGCAGTACTTC
J: TRBJ2-7; size: few; D: TRBD2; V: TRBV20-1; CDR3: CSAREPVAGGYEQYF; DNA: TGCAGTGCTAGAGAGCCCGTGGCGGGGGGCTACGAGCAGTACTTC
J: TRBJ2-4; size: NA; D: TRBD1; V: TRBV15; CDR3: CATSSSGTGSTKNIQYF; DNA: TGTGCCACCAGCAGCTCCGGGACAGGGTCCACCAAAAACATTCAGTACTTC
J: TRBJ1-2; size: few; D: NA; V: TRBV29-1; CDR3: CSVERQGYGYTF; DNA: TGCAGCGTTGAACGCCAGGGTTATGGCTACACCTTC
J: TRBJ2-4; size: many; D: NA; V: TRBV4-1; CDR3: CASSQDDWEAKYF; DNA: TGCGCCAGCAGCCAAGATGATTGGGAAGCCAAGTACTTC
J: TRBJ2-3; size: NA; D: TRBD1; V: TRBV29-1; CDR3: CSVDRGEDTQYF; DNA: TGCAGCGTCGACAGGGGGGAAGATACGCAGTATTTT
J: TRBJ2-2; size: NA; D: NA; V: TRBV4-1; CDR3: CASSQGLLRRLNTGELFF; DNA: TGCGCCAGCAGCCAAGGGCTCCTGCGGCGGTTGAACACCGGGGAGCTGTTTTTT
J: TRBJ2-3; size: NA; D: TRBD2; V: TRBV4-2; CDR3: CASSTSGGGITDTQYF; DNA: TGTGCCAGCAGCACCTCCGGGGGGGGGATCACAGATACGCAGTATTTT
J: TRBJ1-1; size: once; D: NA; V: TRBV4-1; CDR3: CASSQTTGLGNTEAFF; DNA: TGCGCCAGCAGCCAAACCACAGGGTTGGGGAACACTGAAGCTTTCTTT
J: TRBJ1-2; size: NA; D: NA; V: TRBV5-5; CDR3: CASSSIGDFGYTF; DNA: TGTGCCAGCAGCTCGATAGGCGATTTCGGCTACACCTTC
J: TRBJ1-1; size: NA; D: TRBD1; V: TRBV5-1; CDR3: CASSWAGQSSTEAFF; DNA: TGCGCCAGCAGCTGGGCGGGACAGTCTAGCACTGAAGCTTTCTTT
J: TRBJ2-7; size: few; D: NA; V: TRBV5-5; CDR3: CASSLAARAYEQYF; DNA: TGTGCCAGCAGCTTGGCCGCAAGGGCGTACGAGCAGTACTTC
J: TRBJ2-7; size: NA; D: NA; V: TRBV12-3/TRBV12-4; CDR3: CASSLYQETYEQYF; DNA: TGTGCCAGCAGTTTATATCAAGAGACCTACGAGCAGTACTTC
J: TRBJ2-7; size: NA; D: TRBD1; V: TRBV12-3/TRBV12-4; CDR3: CASNPTGTYEQYF; DNA: TGTGCCAGCAACCCGACAGGGACCTACGAGCAGTACTTC
J: TRBJ2-3; size: NA; D: NA; V: TRBV5-6; CDR3: CASSLERLGTFPDTQYF; DNA: TGTGCCAGCAGCTTGGAGCGTCTAGGTACCTTTCCAGATACGCAGTATTTT
J: TRBJ2-1; size: few; D: TRBD2; V: TRBV10-3; CDR3: CAIKQGLAGVRDEQFF; DNA: TGTGCCATCAAACAGGGACTAGCGGGAGTGAGGGATGAGCAGTTCTTC
J: TRBJ2-7; size: NA; D: TRBD1; V: TRBV28; CDR3: CASSLNQGAVNEQYF; DNA: TGTGCCAGCAGTTTAAATCAGGGGGCGGTAAACGAGCAGTACTTC
J: TRBJ1-2; size: few; D: NA; V: TRBV7-2; CDR3: CASSPRQAYGYTF; DNA: TGTGCCAGCAGCCCGCGACAGGCCTATGGCTACACCTTC
J: TRBJ2-1; size: NA; D: TRBD2; V: TRBV3-1; CDR3: CASSPGTSGGLDRFF; DNA: TGTGCCAGCAGCCCGGGGACTAGCGGGGGCCTGGATCGGTTCTTC
J: TRBJ1-2; size: NA; D: TRBD1; V: TRBV5-1; CDR3: CASSLDRGLDYGYTF; DNA: TGCGCCAGCAGCTTGGACAGGGGGCTCGACTATGGCTACACCTTC
J: TRBJ2-1; size: NA; D: NA; V: TRBV2; CDR3: CASSERQGYNEQFF; DNA: TGTGCCAGCAGTGAACGTCAGGGATACAATGAGCAGTTCTTC
J: TRBJ2-7; size: NA; D: NA; V: TRBV4-3; CDR3: CASSQDMGGPYEQYF; DNA: TGCGCCAGCAGCCAAGATATGGGCGGTCCCTACGAGCAGTACTTC
J: TRBJ2-1; size: few; D: NA; V: TRBV11-2; CDR3: CASSATRDEQFF; DNA: TGTGCCAGCAGCGCGACTAGAGACGAGCAGTTCTTC
J: TRBJ2-3; size: NA; D: NA; V: TRBV4-2; CDR3: CASSQGAWPSSTDTQYF; DNA: TGTGCCAGCAGCCAAGGTGCGTGGCCTTCTAGCACAGATACGCAGTATTTT
J: TRBJ1-2; size: NA; D: NA; V: TRBV6-6; CDR3: CASSTMETRATYGYTF; DNA: TGTGCCAGCAGTACGATGGAGACCAGGGCAACGTATGGCTACACCTTC
J: TRBJ2-1; size: NA; D: TRBD1; V: TRBV9; CDR3: CAGSVEPGGYNEQFF; DNA: TGTGCCGGCAGCGTAGAACCAGGGGGCTACAATGAGCAGTTCTTC
J: TRBJ2-1; size: NA; D: NA; V: TRBV15; CDR3: CATSRERPFVPNEQFF; DNA: TGTGCCACCAGCAGAGAAAGGCCTTTCGTTCCGAATGAGCAGTTCTTC
J: TRBJ2-5; size: NA; D: NA; V: TRBV29-1; CDR3: CSVEARRGRWETQYF; DNA: TGCAGCGTTGAAGCTAGGAGGGGCAGATGGGAGACCCAGTACTTC
J: TRBJ2-3; size: few; D: NA; V: TRBV20-1; CDR3: CSATGSSTDTQYF; DNA: TGCAGTGCTACCGGGTCTAGCACAGATACGCAGTATTTT
J: TRBJ2-1; size: once; D: NA; V: TRBV7-2; CDR3: CASSAGLFPYNEQFF; DNA: TGTGCCAGCAGTGCCGGACTGTTTCCCTACAATGAGCAGTTCTTC
J: TRBJ2-5; size: few; D: TRBD2; V: TRBV29-1; CDR3: CSVVAGGGETQYF; DNA: TGCAGCGTTGTAGCGGGAGGGGGAGAGACCCAGTACTTC
J: TRBJ2-7; size: NA; D: NA; V: TRBV7-8; CDR3: CASNLLPASSYEQYF; DNA: TGTGCCAGCAACTTACTTCCGGCGAGCTCCTACGAGCAGTACTTC
J: TRBJ2-7; size: few; D: NA; V: TRBV28; CDR3: CASGEQYF; DNA: TGTGCCAGCGGCGAGCAGTACTTC
J: TRBJ2-3; size: once; D: TRBD2; V: TRBV20-1; CDR3: CSATPTSGKGDTQYF; DNA: TGCAGTGCTACCCCGACTAGCGGGAAGGGGGATACGCAGTATTTT